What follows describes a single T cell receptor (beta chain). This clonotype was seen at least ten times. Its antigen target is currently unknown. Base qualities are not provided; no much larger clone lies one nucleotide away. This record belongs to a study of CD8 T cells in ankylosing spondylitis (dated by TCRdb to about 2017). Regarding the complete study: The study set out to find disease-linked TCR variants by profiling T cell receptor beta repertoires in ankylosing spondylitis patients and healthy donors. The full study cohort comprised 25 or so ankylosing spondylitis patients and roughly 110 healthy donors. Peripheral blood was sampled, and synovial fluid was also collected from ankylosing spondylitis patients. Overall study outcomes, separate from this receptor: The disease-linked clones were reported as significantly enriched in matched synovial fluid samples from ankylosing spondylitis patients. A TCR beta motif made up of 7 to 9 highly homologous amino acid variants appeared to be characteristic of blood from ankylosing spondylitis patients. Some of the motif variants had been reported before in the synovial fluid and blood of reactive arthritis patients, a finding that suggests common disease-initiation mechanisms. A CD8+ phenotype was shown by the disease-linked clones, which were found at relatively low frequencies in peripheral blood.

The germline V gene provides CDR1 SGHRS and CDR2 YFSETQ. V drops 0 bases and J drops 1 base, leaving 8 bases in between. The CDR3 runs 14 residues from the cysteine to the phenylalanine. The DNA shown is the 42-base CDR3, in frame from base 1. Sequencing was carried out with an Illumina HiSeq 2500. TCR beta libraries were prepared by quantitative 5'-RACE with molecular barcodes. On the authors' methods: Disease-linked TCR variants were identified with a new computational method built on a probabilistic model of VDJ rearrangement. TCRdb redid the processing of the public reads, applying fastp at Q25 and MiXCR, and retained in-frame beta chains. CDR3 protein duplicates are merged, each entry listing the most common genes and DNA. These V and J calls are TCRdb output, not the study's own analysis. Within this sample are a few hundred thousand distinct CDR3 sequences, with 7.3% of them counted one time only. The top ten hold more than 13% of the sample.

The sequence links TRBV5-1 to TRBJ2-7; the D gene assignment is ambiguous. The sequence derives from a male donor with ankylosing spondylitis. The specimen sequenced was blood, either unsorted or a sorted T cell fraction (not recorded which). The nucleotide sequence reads TGCGCCAGCAGCTTGGCCAGCAGGTCCTACGAGCAGTACTTC. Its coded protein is CASSLASRSYEQYF.